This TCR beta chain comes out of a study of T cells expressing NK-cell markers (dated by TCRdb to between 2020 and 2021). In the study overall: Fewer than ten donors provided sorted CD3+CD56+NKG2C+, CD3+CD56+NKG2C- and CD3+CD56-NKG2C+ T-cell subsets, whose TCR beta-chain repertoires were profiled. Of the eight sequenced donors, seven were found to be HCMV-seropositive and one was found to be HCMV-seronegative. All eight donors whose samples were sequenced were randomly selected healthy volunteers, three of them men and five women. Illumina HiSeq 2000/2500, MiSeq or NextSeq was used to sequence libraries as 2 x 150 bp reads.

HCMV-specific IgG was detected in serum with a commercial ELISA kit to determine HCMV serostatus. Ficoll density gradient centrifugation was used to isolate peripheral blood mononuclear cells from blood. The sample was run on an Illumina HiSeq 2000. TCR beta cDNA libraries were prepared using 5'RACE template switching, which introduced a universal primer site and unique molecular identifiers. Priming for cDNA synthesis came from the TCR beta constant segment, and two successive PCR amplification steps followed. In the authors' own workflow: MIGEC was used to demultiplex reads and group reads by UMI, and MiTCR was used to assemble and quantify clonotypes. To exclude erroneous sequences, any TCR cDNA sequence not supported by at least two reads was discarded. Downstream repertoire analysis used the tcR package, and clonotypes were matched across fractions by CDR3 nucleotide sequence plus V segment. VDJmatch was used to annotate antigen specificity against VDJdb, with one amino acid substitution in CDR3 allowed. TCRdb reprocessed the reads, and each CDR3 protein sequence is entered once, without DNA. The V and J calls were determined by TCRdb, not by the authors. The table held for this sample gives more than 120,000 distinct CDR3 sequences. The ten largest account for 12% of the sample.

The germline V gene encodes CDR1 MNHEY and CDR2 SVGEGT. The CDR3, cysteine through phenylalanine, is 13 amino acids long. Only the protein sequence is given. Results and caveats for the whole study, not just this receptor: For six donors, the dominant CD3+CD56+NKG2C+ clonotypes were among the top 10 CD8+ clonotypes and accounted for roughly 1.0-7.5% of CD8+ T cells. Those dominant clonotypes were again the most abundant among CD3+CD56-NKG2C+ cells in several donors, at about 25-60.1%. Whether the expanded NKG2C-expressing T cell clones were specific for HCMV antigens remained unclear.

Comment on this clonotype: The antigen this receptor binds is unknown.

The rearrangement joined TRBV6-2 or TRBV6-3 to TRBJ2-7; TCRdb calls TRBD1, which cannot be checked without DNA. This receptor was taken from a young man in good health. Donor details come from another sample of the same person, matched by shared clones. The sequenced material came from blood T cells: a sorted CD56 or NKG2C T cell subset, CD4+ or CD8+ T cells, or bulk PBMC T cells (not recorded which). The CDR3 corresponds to CASSGGDSYEQYF.